This T cell receptor beta chain was identified in a study of CD8 T cell repertoires and HIV-1 epitope variants. Background on the study: Control wells had CMV/EBV/flu peptides, negative Ebola AY9, or no peptide. IL-2, IL-7 and IL-15 were added on days 3 and 7 of approximately 10-day cultures.

Sequencing was performed with immunoSEQ multiplex PCR; in TCRdb, only in-frame clones are kept and a portion is missing. Of under 7,000 clones listed, approximately 70% are singletons. Note on this clone: Its antigen is undetermined.

The CDR3 covers 14 residues. With 1 base removed from V and 7 bases from J, the gap between germline ends came to 11 bases. Germline V CDR1 and CDR2: SGHVS, FQNEAQ. This clonotype was obtained from a male donor with HIV. Input material: cultured CD8+ T cells derived from PBMCs. V is TRBV7-8 and J is TRBJ1-5, with no clear D. The CDR3 sequence is CASSLEPMGQPQHF. CDR3 DNA: TGTGCCAGCAGCTTAGAACCTATGGGGCAGCCCCAGCATTTT.